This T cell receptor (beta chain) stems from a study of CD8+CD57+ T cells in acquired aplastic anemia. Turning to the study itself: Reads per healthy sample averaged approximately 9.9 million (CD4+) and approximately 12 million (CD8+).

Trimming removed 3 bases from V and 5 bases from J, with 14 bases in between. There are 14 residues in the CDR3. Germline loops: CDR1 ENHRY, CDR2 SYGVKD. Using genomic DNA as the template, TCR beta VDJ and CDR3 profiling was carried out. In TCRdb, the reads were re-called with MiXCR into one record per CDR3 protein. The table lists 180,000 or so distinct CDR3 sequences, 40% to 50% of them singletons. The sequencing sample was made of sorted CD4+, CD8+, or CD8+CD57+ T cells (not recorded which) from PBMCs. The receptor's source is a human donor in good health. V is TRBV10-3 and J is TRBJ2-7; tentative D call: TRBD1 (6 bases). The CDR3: CAISDPGAGDEQYF. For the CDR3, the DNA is TGTGCCATCAGTGACCCAGGGGCAGGGGACGAGCAGTACTTC.